A selection of T cell receptor beta chains follows, all from one sample in a study of shared T cell receptors in the human thymus. Sequencing was performed with immunoSEQ multiplex PCR; in TCRdb, only in-frame clones are kept and a portion is missing. The repertoire holds roughly 550,000 clones, with 70% to 80% as singletons. This sample was shared with a second study, whose subject was human thymus T cells.

Sequencing input: thymocytes. The origin of the receptors is a boy less than two years old with a congenital heart defect. Both conserved end residues are part of each CDR3. The D gene is left open where the match is weak. Part of the rows lack a size; the others show once, few, many or a class for expanded clones.

TRBV28,TRBJ1-3,-,-,CASSLGTRAGNTIYF,TGTGCCAGCAGTTTAGGGACACGGGCTGGAAACACCATATATTTT
TRBV11-1,TRBJ2-1,few,TRBD2,CASSLARWLAGGEQFF,TGTGCCAGCAGCTTAGCTCGCTGGCTAGCGGGAGGTGAGCAGTTCTTC
TRBV5-6,TRBJ1-2,-,TRBD1,CASSLTGDRTNYGYTF,TGTGCCAGCAGCCTGACAGGGGACCGAACTAACTATGGCTACACCTTC
TRBV9,TRBJ2-1,-,-,CASSVAIKSSYNEQFF,TGTGCCAGCAGCGTAGCAATCAAGAGCTCCTACAATGAGCAGTTCTTC
TRBV11-3,TRBJ2-7,few,TRBD2,CASSLETSDLSYEQYF,TGTGCCAGCAGCTTAGAGACTAGCGACCTCTCCTACGAGCAGTACTTC
TRBV27,TRBJ2-7,-,TRBD2,CASSRTWTSGFCEQYF,TGTGCCAGCAGTAGGACCTGGACTAGCGGGTTTTGTGAGCAGTACTTC
TRBV29-1,TRBJ2-2,-,-,CSVENTGRANTGELFF,TGCAGCGTTGAGAACACAGGGCGCGCCAACACCGGGGAGCTGTTTTTT
TRBV28,TRBJ2-7,-,-,CASSLPLAQRYEQYF,TGTGCCAGCAGTCTCCCCTTGGCCCAGCGCTACGAGCAGTACTTC
TRBV25-1,TRBJ1-3,-,-,CASSGGENTIYF,TGTGCCAGCAGTGGGGGGGAAAACACCATATATTTT
TRBV5-1,TRBJ2-1,-,TRBD2,CASSLAGTRILSYNEQFF,TGCGCCAGCAGCTTGGCCGGGACTAGAATTCTCTCCTACAATGAGCAGTTCTTC
TRBV7-9,TRBJ1-4,-,-,CASSPSSTNEKLFF,TGTGCCAGCAGCCCGAGTTCAACTAATGAAAAACTGTTTTTT
TRBV11-3,TRBJ2-7,-,-,CASSPQGSYEQYF,TGTGCCAGCAGCCCCCAGGGGTCCTACGAGCAGTACTTC